A few counts support the clone carrying this T cell receptor beta chain. Methods used by the authors: The authors estimated nucleated cell counts from reference gene primer amplification. TCRdb's table, derived via immunoSEQ multiplex PCR, lists solely in-frame clones and lacks some. V and J calls and clone size are given by that table; D and trimming were obtained from the DNA. The table has roughly 40,000 clones, roughly 80% seen once; the top ten hold approximately 33%. This record comes from a study of blood T cell repertoires in COVID-19. Study as a whole: Samples of COVID-19 (acute and convalescent) were obtained from the United States, Italy and Spain.

CDR3 length: 15 amino acids. CDR1 is SGHRS and CDR2 is YFSETQ in the germline V gene. V was cut by 4 bases and J by 3 bases, with 14 bases left in between. This receptor was obtained from a woman older than 75 with acute or convalescent COVID-19. This chain connects TRBV5-1 to TRBJ1-3; D is possibly TRBD1 (5 bases). The source material was peripheral blood. The CDR3 nucleotides are TGCGCCAGCAGCAGCGGGCGACAGAGTGGAAACACCATATATTTT. It translates to CASSSGRQSGNTIYF.